The 27 T cell receptor beta chains given below trace back to one sample, sequenced in a study of prognosis after radiotherapy for stage I lung cancer. Genomic DNA was the source, and TCR beta CDR3 was amplified from it by two-round multiplex PCR. During first-round PCR, primers specific to each TRBV and TRBJ gene were used. TCRdb analysed the multiplex PCR reads with MiXCR anew, one entry per CDR3 protein. The sample yields under 75,000 distinct CDR3 sequences, around a quarter seen once. Sample: PBMCs, taken before or after stereotactic body radiation therapy (not recorded which). These receptors all come from a donor aged 50 or older with non-small cell lung cancer.

This clonotype was found many times. The chain recombines TRBV19 with TRBJ1-6, with a possible D match to TRBD1 (6 bases). Deletions cut 6 bases from V and 0 bases from J, with 6 bases between. From germline, CDR1 is LNHDA and CDR2 SQIVND (reference sequence). The CDR3 length is 14 residues. This CDR3 is CASRGGSYNSPLHF. The CDR3 DNA reads as TGTGCCAGTAGAGGGGGCTCCTATAATTCACCCCTCCACTTT.

In the case of this clonotype: A read error may be the cause here, since a much bigger clone is one base away. The chain joins TRBV19 to TRBJ2-2; possibly TRBD2 for D (5 bases). Germline V gives CDR1 LNHDA, CDR2 SQIVND (reference sequence). The CDR3 runs 13 residues. The CDR3 spells CASGHQNTGELLF. For the CDR3, the DNA is TGTGCCAGTGGCCACCAAAACACCGGGGAGCTGCTTTTT.

This clonotype was seen ten or more times. The chain uses TRBV5-6 and TRBJ2-1; TRBD2 agrees at 9 bases. The germline V gene encodes CDR1 SGHDT and CDR2 YYEEEE. CDR3 length: 16 amino acids. J lost 5 bases, V lost 0 bases, and 6 bases had no gene match. In nucleotides, the CDR3 is TGTGCCAGCAGCTTGGTCGCTAGCGGGGTACACAATGAGCAGTTCTTC. Translation: CASSLVASGVHNEQFF.

On this clonotype: The likely explanation is a read error, given a far larger clone one base away. V is TRBV6-6 and J is TRBJ2-7; D remains ambiguous. Per the germline V gene, CDR1 is MNHNY and CDR2 is SVGAGI (reference sequence). Between the trimmed V and J ends, which lost 0 bases and 4 bases, there was a span of 7 bases. The CDR3 runs 13 residues. CDR3 coding DNA: TGTGCCAGCAGTTACTCGCACGTATACGAGCAGTACTTC. Amino acid sequence: CASSYSHVYEQYF.

This clonotype occurred many times. The CDR3 is CASSITSSDTQYF. The CDR3 coding sequence is TGTGCCAGTAGTATTACGTCTTCAGATACGCAGTATTTT. This rearrangement joins TRBV19 to TRBJ2-3; D gene unclear. CDR1 LNHDA and CDR2 SQIVND come from the germline V gene (reference sequence). The CDR3 totals 13 residues. The V end lost 3 bases, the J end lost 4 bases, and 8 bases lay between the germline ends.

Regarding this clonotype: This likely reflects a read error, since a far larger clone is one base away. This chain uses TRBV2 with TRBJ1-2, with D tentatively TRBD1 (6 bases). The CDR3 contains 13 residues. The V end was cut by 5 bases, the J end by 8 bases, with 15 bases between. Germline V gene sequence: CDR1 SNHLY, CDR2 FYNNEI. The CDR3 DNA reads as TGTGCCAGCAGTCAGTATGTACAGGGCGGCTACACCTTC. This encodes CASSQYVQGGYTF.

This clonotype was detected ten times or more. CDR3 in DNA: TGTGCCAGCAGCAGGGCTGAGGGTCAGCCCCAGCATTTT. Residues: CASSRAEGQPQHF. The chain carries TRBV7-2 and TRBJ1-5; unclear D gene. V was trimmed by 5 bases and J by 6 bases, leaving 11 bases between them. CDR1 is SGHTA, CDR2 FQGNSA, per germline. The CDR3 contains 13 residues. Full variable domain (rest looked up from reference TRBV7-2 and TRBJ1-5): GAGVSQSPSNKVTEKGKDVELRCDPISGHTALYWYRQSLGQGLEFLIYFQGNSAPDKSGLPSDRFSAERTGGSVSTLTIQRTQQEDSAVYLCASSRAEGQPQHFGDGTRLSIL.

This clonotype showed up many times. The chain carries TRBV20-1 and TRBJ2-5, with TRBD2 identical over 7 bases. The CDR3 runs 10 residues. From germline, CDR1 is DFQATT and CDR2 SNEGSKA (reference sequence). Unmatched junction bases numbered 3, after V lost 5 bases and J lost 9 bases. The CDR3 protein is CSAPAGSQYF. CDR3 nucleotides: TGCAGTGCTCCAGCGGGGTCCCAGTACTTC.

This clonotype was found many times. DNA for the CDR3: TGTGCCATCAGTGTTGAACCATCGGACTATGGCTACACCTTC. As protein: CAISVEPSDYGYTF. The chain has TRBV10-3 and TRBJ1-2, with D hard to call. Per germline, CDR1 ENHRY and CDR2 SYGVKD. V lost 4 bases and J 3 bases, leaving 12 bases between the germline ends. The CDR3 sequence is 14 residues long.

A note on this clonotype: Given a far larger clone just one base away, this is likely a sequencing read error. The chain carries TRBV6-8 and TRBJ1-5, with no clear D. The CDR3 is made up of 12 amino acids. Germline-derived CDR1 and CDR2 are MNHGY and SAAAGT. The CDR3 bases are TGTGCCAGCAGTTACGGCAATCAGACCCAGCATTTT. It is translated as CASSYGNQTQHF.

This clonotype was recorded at least ten times. The rearrangement uses TRBV12-3 or TRBV12-4 and TRBJ1-2; possible D gene TRBD1, 5 bases. The CDR3 consists of 14 residues. The V end was cut by 5 bases, the J end by 2 bases, with 12 bases between. CDR3 sequence reads: CASSTPAGNYGYTF. The CDR3 DNA reads TGTGCCAGCAGTACCCCGGCAGGGAACTATGGCTACACCTTC.

As for this clonotype: A single base separates this from a much larger clone, so it may be a read error. This sequence joins TRBV4-1 and TRBJ1-1, with TRBD1 identical over 11 bases. The J segment lost 7 bases and the V segment lost 6 bases, leaving 7 bases of the junction unmatched. Germline CDR1 is MGHRA and CDR2 is YSYEKL. This CDR3 is built from 14 residues. In DNA form, the CDR3 reads TGCGCCAGCAGACGACAGGGACAGGGGGTTGAAGCTTTCTTT. Translated, it gives CASRRQGQGVEAFF.

This clonotype was observed at least ten times. The chain has TRBV30 and TRBJ1-4, with TRBD1 matching 8 bases. Unmatched junction bases numbered 10, after V lost 2 bases and J lost 11 bases. In germline, CDR1 is GTSNPN, CDR2 SVGIG (reference sequence). This CDR3 has 14 residues. CDR3 sequence: CAWSSDRVRFKLFF. CDR3 nucleotide sequence: TGTGCCTGGAGTTCGGACAGGGTTCGCTTTAAACTGTTTTTT.

The table lists this clonotype with many counts. The rearrangement links TRBV4-1 to TRBJ2-1, with D perhaps matching TRBD1 (6 bases). V dropped 1 base and J dropped 3 bases, with 13 bases sitting between them. In germline, CDR1 is MGHRA, CDR2 YSYEKL. The CDR3 has 16 amino acids. The chain's CDR3 is CASSQGVGAGYNEQFF. The CDR3 nucleotides read TGCGCCAGCAGCCAAGGTGTGGGGGCCGGCTACAATGAGCAGTTCTTC.

The chain uses TRBV2 and TRBJ2-2; 7 nucleotides align to TRBD1. Per germline, CDR1 SNHLY and CDR2 FYNNEI. This CDR3 region has 15 residues. The V and J ends lost 4 bases and 9 bases, in that order; junction bases with no gene match: 11. The CDR3 here is CASSGVTGRSWELFF. CDR3 DNA: TGTGCCAGCAGTGGGGTGACAGGGCGGTCCTGGGAGCTGTTTTTT.

This clonotype was counted many times. The V and J genes are TRBV7-3 and TRBJ2-3; D might be TRBD2 (7 bases). The CDR3 spans 16 residues. Between the trimmed V and J ends, which lost 2 bases and 1 base, there was a span of 13 bases. CDR1 and CDR2 from the germline V gene are SGHTA and FQGTGA. CDR3 amino acids: CASSLAPGGGTDTQYF. The DNA of the CDR3 is TGTGCCAGCAGCTTAGCGCCGGGGGGCGGCACAGATACGCAGTATTTT.

The chain is built from TRBV7-2 and TRBJ1-1; D possibly corresponds to TRBD1 (6 bases). The V and J ends lost 5 bases and 3 bases respectively, with 16 bases between them. The CDR3 has 15 residues. CDR1 and CDR2 from the germline V gene are SGHTA and FQGNSA. In nucleotides, the CDR3 is TGTGCCAGCAGCCTGGGACGGGGGCTATACACTGAAGCTTTCTTT. This codes for CASSLGRGLYTEAFF.

The table lists this clonotype with many counts. The chain employs TRBV7-2 and TRBJ2-2, with a tentative D call TRBD2 (6 bases). This CDR3 spans 16 amino acids. Germline CDR1 reads SGHTA; CDR2 reads FQGNSA. V was cut by 5 bases and J by 5 bases, with 18 bases left in between. This chain's CDR3 is CASSPGLPVGTGELFF. DNA for the CDR3: TGTGCCAGCAGCCCGGGACTCCCCGTCGGGACCGGGGAGCTGTTTTTT.

J is TRBJ2-5 and V is TRBV2, with D perhaps assigned TRBD1 or TRBD2 (7 bases each). The CDR3 is 14 residues long. Germline loops: CDR1 SNHLY, CDR2 FYNNEI. Trimming removed 4 bases from V and 4 bases from J, with 13 bases in between. CDR3 coding DNA: TGTGCCAGCAGTGGGGCAGGGGGGGGAGAGACCCAGTACTTC. Residues: CASSGAGGGETQYF.

In this sample, this clonotype turned up a few times. This chain connects TRBV7-6 to TRBJ2-5; tentative D call: TRBD2 (5 bases). V was pared by 3 bases and J by 5 bases, with 16 bases between. There are 15 residues in the CDR3. Germline assignment: CDR1 SGHVS and CDR2 FNYEAQ. CDR3: CASSFGRGPRETQYF. For the CDR3, the DNA is TGTGCCAGCAGCTTCGGACGGGGTCCACGGGAGACCCAGTACTTC.

The J gene is TRBJ2-7, the V gene TRBV10-3, with 12 bases matching TRBD1. V was clipped by 2 bases and J by 5 bases; unmatched bases: 4. CDR1 and CDR2 from the germline V gene are ENHRY and SYGVKD. The CDR3 is 15 amino acids. CDR3 DNA: TGTGCCATCAGTGAGCGGGGGACAGGGGGCAACGAGCAGTACTTC. Protein product: CAISERGTGGNEQYF.

Concerning this clonotype itself: Given a much more abundant clone one base away, this may be a read error. The chain recombines TRBV18 with TRBJ1-1; D is ambiguous. Germline assignment: CDR1 KGHSH and CDR2 LQKENI. This CDR3 contains 15 residues. CDR3 protein: CASSRRQDLNNEAFF. CDR3 nucleotides: TGTGCCAGCTCACGAAGGCAGGATTTGAACAATGAAGCTTTCTTT.

A note on this clonotype: Without the conserved terminal phenylalanine or tryptophan, this CDR3 likely stems from a read error. CDR3 sequence: CASSGRTVNTEAFL. The CDR3, as DNA: TGTGCCAGCAGCGGTAGGACAGTAAACACTGAAGCTTTCCTT. The chain carries TRBV5-4 and TRBJ1-1, with TRBD1 as a possible D gene (6 bases). Trimming left V 4 bases short and J 2 bases short, with 12 bases between. CDR1 is SGHNT, CDR2 YYREEE, per germline (reference sequence). CDR3 size: 14 residues.

This clonotype was picked up many times. The chain joins TRBV6-2 or TRBV6-3 to TRBJ1-5; D gene uncertain. V shed 2 bases and J shed 0 bases, with 11 bases lying between them. Germline V gene lookup returns CDR1 MNHEY and CDR2 SVGEGT. The CDR3 totals 16 residues. CDR3 sequence reads: CASSYLSVSSNQPQHF. CDR3 in DNA: TGTGCCAGCAGTTACCTCTCCGTGAGTAGCAATCAGCCCCAGCATTTT.

Many counts were recorded for this clonotype. The DNA for the CDR3 is TGCAGCGTGGGGGGACTAGCGGTCGGGGAGCTGTTTTTT. It is translated as CSVGGLAVGELFF. V usage is TRBV29-1 and J usage is TRBJ2-2, with TRBD2 matching 11 bases. The CDR3 spans 13 residues. Germline V gene lookup returns CDR1 SQVTM and CDR2 ANQGSEA. With V trimmed by 6 bases and J by 7 bases, 4 bases remained unmatched.

This chain uses TRBV5-1 with TRBJ2-3; 10 bases fit TRBD2. CDR3 length equals 15 residues. The germline V gene has CDR1 SGHRS and CDR2 YFSETQ. With V trimmed by 9 bases and J by 0 bases, 7 bases remained unmatched. The CDR3 sequence is CATKGLALSTDTQYF. The CDR3 coding sequence is TGCGCCACCAAGGGACTAGCGTTGAGCACAGATACGCAGTATTTT.

This clonotype was observed many times. One end of the junction does not line up with germline, which may come from a read error. The J gene is TRBJ1-3, the V gene TRBV11-2; TRBD1 agrees at 8 bases. The CDR3 is 14 amino acids. Germline V CDR1 and CDR2: SGHAT, FQNNGV. In DNA form, the CDR3 reads TGTGTCAGCAGCTGGACAGGGATTGGAAACACCATATATTTT. Translated, it gives CVSSWTGIGNTIYF.